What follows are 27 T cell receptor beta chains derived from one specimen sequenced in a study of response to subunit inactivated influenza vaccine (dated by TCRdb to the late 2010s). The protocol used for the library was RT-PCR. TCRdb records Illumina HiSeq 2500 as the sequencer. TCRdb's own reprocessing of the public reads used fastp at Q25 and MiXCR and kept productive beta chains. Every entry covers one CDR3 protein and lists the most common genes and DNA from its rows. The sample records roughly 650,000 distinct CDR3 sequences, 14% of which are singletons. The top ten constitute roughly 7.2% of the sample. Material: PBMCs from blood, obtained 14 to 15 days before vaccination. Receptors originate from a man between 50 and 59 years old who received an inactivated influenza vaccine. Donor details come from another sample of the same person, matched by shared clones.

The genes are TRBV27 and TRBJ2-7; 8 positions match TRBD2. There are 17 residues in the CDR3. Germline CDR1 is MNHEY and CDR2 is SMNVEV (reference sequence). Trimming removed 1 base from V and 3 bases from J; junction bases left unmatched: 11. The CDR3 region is CASSLLAPNREGYEQYF. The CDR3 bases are TGTGCCAGCAGTTTATTGGCCCCTAATCGGGAGGGCTACGAGCAGTACTTC.

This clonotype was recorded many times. CDR3 DNA: TGTGCCAGCAGTTTGGGACCGGACGAGCAGTACTTC. Residues: CASSLGPDEQYF. This chain connects TRBV12-3 or TRBV12-4 to TRBJ2-7; D possibly uses TRBD1 or TRBD2 (5 bases each). The V end was cut by 3 bases, the J end by 5 bases, with 8 bases between. The CDR3 is made up of 12 amino acids.

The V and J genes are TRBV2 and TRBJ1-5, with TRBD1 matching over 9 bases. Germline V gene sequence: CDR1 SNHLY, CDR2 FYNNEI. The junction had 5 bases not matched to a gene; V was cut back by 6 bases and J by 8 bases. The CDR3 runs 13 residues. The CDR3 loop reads CASRKDRGEPQHF. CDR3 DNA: TGTGCCAGCAGGAAGGACAGGGGCGAGCCCCAGCATTTT.

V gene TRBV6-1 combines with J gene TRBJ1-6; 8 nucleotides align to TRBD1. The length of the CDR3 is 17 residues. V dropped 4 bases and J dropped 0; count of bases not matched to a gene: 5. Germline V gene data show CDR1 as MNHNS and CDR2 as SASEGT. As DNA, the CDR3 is TGTGCCAGCAGTGCCTGGACAGGGTCCTCCTATAATTCACCCCTCCACTTT. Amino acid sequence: CASSAWTGSSYNSPLHF.

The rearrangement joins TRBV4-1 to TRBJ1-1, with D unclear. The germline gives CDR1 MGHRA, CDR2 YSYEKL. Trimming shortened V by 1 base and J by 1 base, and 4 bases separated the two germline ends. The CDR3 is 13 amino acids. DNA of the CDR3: TGCGCCAGCAGCCAAGCAAAGAACACTGAAGCTTTCTTT. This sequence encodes CASSQAKNTEAFF.

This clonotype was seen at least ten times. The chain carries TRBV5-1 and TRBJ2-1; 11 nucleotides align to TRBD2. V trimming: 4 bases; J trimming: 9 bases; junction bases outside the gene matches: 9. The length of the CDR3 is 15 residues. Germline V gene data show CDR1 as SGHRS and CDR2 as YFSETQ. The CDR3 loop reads CASSGISGGAGEQFF. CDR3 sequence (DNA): TGCGCCAGCAGCGGAATTAGCGGGGGGGCCGGTGAGCAGTTCTTC.

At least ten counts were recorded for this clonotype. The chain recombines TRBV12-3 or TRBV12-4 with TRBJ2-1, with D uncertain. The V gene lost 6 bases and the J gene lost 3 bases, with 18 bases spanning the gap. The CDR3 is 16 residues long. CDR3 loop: CASSMDGTKLYNEQFF. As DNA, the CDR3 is TGTGCCAGCAGCATGGACGGAACGAAACTCTACAATGAGCAGTTCTTC.

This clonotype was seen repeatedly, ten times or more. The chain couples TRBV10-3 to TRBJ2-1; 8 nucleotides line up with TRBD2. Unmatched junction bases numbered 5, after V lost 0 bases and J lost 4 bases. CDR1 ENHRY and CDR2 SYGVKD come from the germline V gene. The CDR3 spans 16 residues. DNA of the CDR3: TGTGCCATCAGTGAGTCGGAACTAGCGGAGTACAATGAGCAGTTCTTC. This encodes CAISESELAEYNEQFF.

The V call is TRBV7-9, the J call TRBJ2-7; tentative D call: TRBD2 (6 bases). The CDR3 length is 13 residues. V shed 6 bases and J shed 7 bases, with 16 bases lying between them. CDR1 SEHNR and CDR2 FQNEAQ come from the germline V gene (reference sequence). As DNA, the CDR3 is TGTGCCAGCAGTTCGGACTATTACGTAGAGCAGTACTTC. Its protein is CASSSDYYVEQYF.

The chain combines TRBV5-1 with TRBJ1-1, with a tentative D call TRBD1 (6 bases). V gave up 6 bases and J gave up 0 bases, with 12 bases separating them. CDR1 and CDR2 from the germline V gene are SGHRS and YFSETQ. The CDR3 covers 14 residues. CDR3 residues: CASKNRAVNTEAFF. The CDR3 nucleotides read TGCGCCAGCAAAAACAGGGCCGTGAACACTGAAGCTTTCTTT. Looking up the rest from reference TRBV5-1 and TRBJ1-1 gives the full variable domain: KAGVTQTPRYLIKTRGQQVTLSCSPISGHRSVSWYQQTPGQGLQFLFEYFSETQRNKGNFPGRFSGRQFSNSRSEMNVSTLELGDSALYLCASKNRAVNTEAFFGQGTRLTVV.

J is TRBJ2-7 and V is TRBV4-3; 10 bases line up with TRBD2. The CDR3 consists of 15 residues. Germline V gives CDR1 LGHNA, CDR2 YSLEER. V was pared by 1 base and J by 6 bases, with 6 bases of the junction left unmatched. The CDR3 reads CASSQVPSGGSEQYF. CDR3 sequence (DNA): TGCGCCAGCAGCCAAGTCCCTAGCGGGGGATCCGAGCAGTACTTC.

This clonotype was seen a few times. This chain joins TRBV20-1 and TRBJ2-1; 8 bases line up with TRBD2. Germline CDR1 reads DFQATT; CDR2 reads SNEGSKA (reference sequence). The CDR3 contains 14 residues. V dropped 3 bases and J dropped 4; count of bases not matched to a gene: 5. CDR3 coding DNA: TGCAGTGCTAGGAAACTAGCGGAGTACAATGAGCAGTTCTTC. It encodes CSARKLAEYNEQFF.

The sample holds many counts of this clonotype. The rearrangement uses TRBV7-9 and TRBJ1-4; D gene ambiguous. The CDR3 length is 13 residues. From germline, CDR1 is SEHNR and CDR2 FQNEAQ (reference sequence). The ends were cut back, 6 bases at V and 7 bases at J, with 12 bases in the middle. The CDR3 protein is CASSRGRTEKLFF. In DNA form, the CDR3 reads TGTGCCAGCAGTCGCGGACGGACTGAAAAACTGTTTTTT.

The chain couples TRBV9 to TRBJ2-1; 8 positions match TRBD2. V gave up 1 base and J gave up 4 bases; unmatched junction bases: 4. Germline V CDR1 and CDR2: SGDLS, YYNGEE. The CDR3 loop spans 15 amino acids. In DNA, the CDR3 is TGTGCCAGCAGCGTAAAGACTAGCGAGTACAATGAGCAGTTCTTC. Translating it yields CASSVKTSEYNEQFF.

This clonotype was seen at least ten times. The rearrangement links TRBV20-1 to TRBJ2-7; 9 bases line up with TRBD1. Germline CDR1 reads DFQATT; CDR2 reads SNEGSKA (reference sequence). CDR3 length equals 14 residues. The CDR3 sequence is CSLLTGGTIYEQYF. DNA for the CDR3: TGCAGCCTCTTGACAGGGGGTACAATCTACGAGCAGTACTTC.

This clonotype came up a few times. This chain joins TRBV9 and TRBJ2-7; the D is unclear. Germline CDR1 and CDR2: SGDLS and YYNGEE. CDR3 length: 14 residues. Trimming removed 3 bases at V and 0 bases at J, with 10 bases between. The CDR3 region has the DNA TGTGCCAGCAGCGCAACAGCAAACTCCTACGAGCAGTACTTC. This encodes CASSATANSYEQYF.

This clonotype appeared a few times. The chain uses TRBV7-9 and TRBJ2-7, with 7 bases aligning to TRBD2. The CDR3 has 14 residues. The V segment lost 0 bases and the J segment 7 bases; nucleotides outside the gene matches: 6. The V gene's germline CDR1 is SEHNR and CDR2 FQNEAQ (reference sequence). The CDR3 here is CASSLARPGGEQYF. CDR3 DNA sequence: TGTGCCAGCAGCTTAGCACGTCCGGGGGGTGAGCAGTACTTC.

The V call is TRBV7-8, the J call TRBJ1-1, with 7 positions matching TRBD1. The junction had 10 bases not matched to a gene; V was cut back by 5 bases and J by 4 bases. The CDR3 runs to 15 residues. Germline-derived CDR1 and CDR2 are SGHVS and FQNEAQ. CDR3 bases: TGTGCCAGCAGCCGTGCAGGGGGGGGGACCACTGAAGCTTTCTTT. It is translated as CASSRAGGGTTEAFF.

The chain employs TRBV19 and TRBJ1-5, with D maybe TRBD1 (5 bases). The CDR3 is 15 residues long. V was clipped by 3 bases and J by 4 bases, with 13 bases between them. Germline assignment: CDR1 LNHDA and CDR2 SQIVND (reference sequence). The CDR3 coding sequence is TGTGCCAGTAGTATGGAAGGGGATAGAAATCAGCCCCAGCATTTT. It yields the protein CASSMEGDRNQPQHF.

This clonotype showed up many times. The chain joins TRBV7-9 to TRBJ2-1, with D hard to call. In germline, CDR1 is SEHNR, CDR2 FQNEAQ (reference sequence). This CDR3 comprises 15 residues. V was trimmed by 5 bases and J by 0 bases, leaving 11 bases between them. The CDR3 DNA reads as TGTGCCAGCAGCCCGCCGGAGAGCTCCTACAATGAGCAGTTCTTC. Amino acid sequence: CASSPPESSYNEQFF.

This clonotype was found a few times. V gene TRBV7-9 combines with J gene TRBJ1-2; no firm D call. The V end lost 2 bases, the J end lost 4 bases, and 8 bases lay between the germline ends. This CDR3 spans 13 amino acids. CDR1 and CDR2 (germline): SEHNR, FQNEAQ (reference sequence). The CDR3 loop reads CASSLPDSYGYTF. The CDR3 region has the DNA TGTGCCAGCAGCTTACCGGACTCCTATGGCTACACCTTC.

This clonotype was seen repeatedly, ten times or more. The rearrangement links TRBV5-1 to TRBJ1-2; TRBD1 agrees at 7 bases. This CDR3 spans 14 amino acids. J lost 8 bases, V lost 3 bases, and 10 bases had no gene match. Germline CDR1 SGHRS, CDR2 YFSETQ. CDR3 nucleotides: TGCGCCAGCAGCTCGGGACAGCCTACAGGGGGCTACACCTTC. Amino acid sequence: CASSSGQPTGGYTF.

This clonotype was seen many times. The CDR3 DNA reads TGTGCCAGCAGCTTGGCTCCGAGGGGGGGAAACACCATATATTTT. Its translation: CASSLAPRGGNTIYF. The J gene is TRBJ1-3, the V gene TRBV5-5, with D perhaps TRBD1 (6 bases). Deletions cut 0 bases from V and 4 bases from J, with 11 bases between. Germline CDR1 is SGHKS and CDR2 is YYEKEE (reference sequence). This CDR3 has 15 amino acids.

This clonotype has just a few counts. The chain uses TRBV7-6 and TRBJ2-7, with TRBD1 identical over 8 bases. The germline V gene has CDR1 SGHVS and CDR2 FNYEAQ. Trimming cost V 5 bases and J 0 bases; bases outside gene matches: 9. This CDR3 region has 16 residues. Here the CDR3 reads CASSGRQGSSSYEQYF. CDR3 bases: TGTGCCAGCAGCGGGAGACAGGGGAGCAGCTCCTACGAGCAGTACTTC.

DNA for the CDR3: TGTGCCAGCAACCCCGGGGTGGGCGGCCCCTCCTACAATGAGCAGTTCTTC. Its translation is CASNPGVGGPSYNEQFF. The chain recombines TRBV6-2 or TRBV6-3 with TRBJ2-1; possibly TRBD2 for D (5 bases). The CDR3 covers 17 residues. Germline loops: CDR1 MNHEY, CDR2 SVGEGT. Trimming cost V 7 bases and J 0 bases, with 19 bases left between them.

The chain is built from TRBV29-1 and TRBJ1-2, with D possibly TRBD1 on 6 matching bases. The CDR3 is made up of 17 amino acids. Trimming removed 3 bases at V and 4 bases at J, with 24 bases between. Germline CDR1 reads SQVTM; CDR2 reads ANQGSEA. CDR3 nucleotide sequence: TGCAGCGTTGATTCAGAAGGGGGTGGCCTAGCGGGCTATGGCTACACCTTC. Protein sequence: CSVDSEGGGLAGYGYTF.

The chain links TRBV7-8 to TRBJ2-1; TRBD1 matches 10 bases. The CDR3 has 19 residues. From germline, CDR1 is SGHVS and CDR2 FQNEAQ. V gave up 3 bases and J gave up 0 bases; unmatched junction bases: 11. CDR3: CASSLTGTGVTSSYNEQFF. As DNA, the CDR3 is TGTGCCAGCAGCTTGACCGGGACAGGGGTGACGAGCTCCTACAATGAGCAGTTCTTC.